This TCR beta chain was recorded in a study of T-cell reconstitution after alpha-beta-depleted transplantation in children. Study-wide findings and caveats: Some patients showed high day-60 TCRbeta diversity, which derived from surviving recipient T cells and thymic progenitors.

This clonotype was counted ten times or more. Its target is unknown. Unique molecular identifiers were built into the TCRbeta library. Each CDR3 protein gets one entry after TCRdb re-called the PCR reads with MiXCR. Counted here are over 200,000 distinct CDR3 sequences, roughly 10% occurring once; the ten biggest clones make up roughly 28%. The CDR3 is 18 residues long. V lost 5 bases and J lost 9, with 29 bases in between. From germline, CDR1 is LGHDT and CDR2 YNNKEL (reference sequence). The receptor comes from a child under two years old with acute myeloid leukemia, due to receive a stem cell transplant. Here the sequenced sample was PBMCs, taken before TCRalphabeta/CD19-depleted stem cell transplant. The chain carries TRBV3-1 and TRBJ2-1; D is possibly TRBD1 (7 bases). In DNA, the CDR3 is TGTGCCAGCAGCTCCAAGTTCCCCAGGGGGGCGTACAGTAGTGAGCAGTTCTTC. Protein sequence: CASSSKFPRGAYSSEQFF.